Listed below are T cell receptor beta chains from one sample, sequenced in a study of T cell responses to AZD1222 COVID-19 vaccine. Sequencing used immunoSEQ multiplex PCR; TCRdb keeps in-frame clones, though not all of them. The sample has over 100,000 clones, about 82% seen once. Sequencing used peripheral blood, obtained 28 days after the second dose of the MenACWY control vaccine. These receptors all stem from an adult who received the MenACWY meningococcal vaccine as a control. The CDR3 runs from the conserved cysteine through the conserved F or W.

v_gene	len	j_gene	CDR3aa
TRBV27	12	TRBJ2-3	CASKSSGRIWYF
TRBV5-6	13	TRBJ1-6	CASSYRDISPLHF
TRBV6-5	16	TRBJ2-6	CASSYAGAAGANVLTF
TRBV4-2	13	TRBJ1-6	CASSQGGDSPLHF
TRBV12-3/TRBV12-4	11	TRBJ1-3	CASSLGGRSNF
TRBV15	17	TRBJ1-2	CATSRDSETGANYGYTF
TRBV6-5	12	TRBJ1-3	CASSNDGNTIYF
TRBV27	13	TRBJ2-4	CASGDRLRNIQYF
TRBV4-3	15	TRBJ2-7	CASSQGGGTPYEQYF
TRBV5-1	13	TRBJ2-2	CASSLFAPGELFF
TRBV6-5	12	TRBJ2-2	CASSYSTGELFF
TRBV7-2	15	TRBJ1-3	CASSLQTGGGNTIYF
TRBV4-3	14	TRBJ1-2	CASSPTGNTYGYTF
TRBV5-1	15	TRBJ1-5	CASSLGAGSNQPQHF
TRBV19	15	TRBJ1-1	CASSMSRAMNTEAFF
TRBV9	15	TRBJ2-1	CASSPSGTPYNEQFF
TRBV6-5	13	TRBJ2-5	CASSRDRGETQYF